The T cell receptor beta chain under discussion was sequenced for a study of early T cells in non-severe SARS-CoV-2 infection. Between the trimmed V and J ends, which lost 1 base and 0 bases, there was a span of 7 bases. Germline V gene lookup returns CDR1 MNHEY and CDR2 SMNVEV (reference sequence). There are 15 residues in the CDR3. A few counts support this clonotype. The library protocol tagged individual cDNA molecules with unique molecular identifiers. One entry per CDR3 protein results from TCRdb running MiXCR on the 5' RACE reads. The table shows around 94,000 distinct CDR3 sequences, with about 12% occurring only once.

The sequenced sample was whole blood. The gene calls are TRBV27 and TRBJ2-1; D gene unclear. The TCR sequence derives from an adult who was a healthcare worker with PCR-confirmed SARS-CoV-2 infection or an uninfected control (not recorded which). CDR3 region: CASSLWMSSYNEQFF. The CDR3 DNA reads TGTGCCAGCAGTTTATGGATGAGCTCCTACAATGAGCAGTTCTTC.